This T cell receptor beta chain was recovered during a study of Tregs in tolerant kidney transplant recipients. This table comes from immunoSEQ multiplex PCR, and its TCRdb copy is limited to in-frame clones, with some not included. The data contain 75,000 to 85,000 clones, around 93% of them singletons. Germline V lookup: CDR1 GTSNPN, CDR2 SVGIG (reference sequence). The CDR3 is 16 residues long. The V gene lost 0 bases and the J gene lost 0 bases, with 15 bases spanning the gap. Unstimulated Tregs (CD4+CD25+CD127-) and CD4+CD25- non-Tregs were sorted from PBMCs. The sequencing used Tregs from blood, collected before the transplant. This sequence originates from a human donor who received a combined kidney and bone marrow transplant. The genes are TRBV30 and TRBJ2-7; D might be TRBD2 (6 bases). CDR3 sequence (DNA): TGTGCCTGGAGTGTACCGAGTAGCGGTTACTCCTACGAGCAGTACTTC. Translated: CAWSVPSSGYSYEQYF.